A selection of T cell receptor beta chains follows, all from one sample in a study of OX40 agonist ivuxolimab in advanced cancers. Measured with immunoSEQ multiplex PCR; TCRdb has only the in-frame clones, and not every one. The top ten hold roughly 0.22% of the sample, which has about 88,000 clones, 85% seen once. Sequenced material: CD4+ or CD8+ T cells sorted from blood, taken in a trial of the OX40 agonist ivuxolimab. Receptors originate from an adult with an advanced solid tumor such as melanoma, head and neck, liver or kidney cancer. Both conserved end residues are part of each CDR3. A D gene is named only where the DNA matches it firmly. Rows give clone size only sometimes, using once, few, many, or a class for an expanded clone.

CDR3 length,clone size,V gene,J gene,D gene,CDR3 DNA,CDR3 protein
18,once,TRBV27,TRBJ2-3,TRBD2,TGTGCCAGCAGTTTTCAGGCCACGGGGGGTCGAGGCACAGATACGCAGTATTTT,CASSFQATGGRGTDTQYF
13,NA,TRBV7-9,TRBJ1-1,NA,TGTGCCAGCAGCTTAGCGGGGAGGGGTGAAGCTTTCTTT,CASSLAGRGEAFF
18,NA,TRBV4-2,TRBJ1-1,NA,TGTGCCAGCAGCCAAGAGAGGAGGGGCTCGGAAATGAACACTGAAGCTTTCTTT,CASSQERRGSEMNTEAFF
14,NA,TRBV5-1,TRBJ1-1,NA,TGCGCCAGCAGCCTCGAGACAGCGAACACTGAAGCTTTCTTT,CASSLETANTEAFF
12,NA,TRBV7-9,TRBJ1-5,NA,TGTGCCAGCAGCCTAGGGGATCAGCCCCAGCATTTT,CASSLGDQPQHF
16,NA,TRBV10-3,TRBJ2-5,TRBD2,TGTGCCATCAGTGGCCCTAGCGGGAGTGCGGAAGAGACCCAGTACTTC,CAISGPSGSAEETQYF
14,few,TRBV5-4,TRBJ1-1,TRBD1,TGTGCCAGCAGCTTCCGGACAGGGTCGCCTGAAGCTTTCTTT,CASSFRTGSPEAFF
15,NA,TRBV15,TRBJ2-2,NA,TGTGCCACATCGTTGCGTCACGGCTACACCGGGGAGCTGTTTTTT,CATSLRHGYTGELFF
14,NA,TRBV4-1,TRBJ1-1,NA,TGCGCCAGCAGCCTTCCGACAGTTAACACTGAAGCTTTCTTT,CASSLPTVNTEAFF
15,NA,TRBV11-3,TRBJ2-1,TRBD2,TGTGCCAGCAGCTTAGGGACTAGCGGGCTCAATGAGCAGTTCTTC,CASSLGTSGLNEQFF
17,NA,TRBV28,TRBJ2-1,TRBD2,TGTGCCAGCAGTTTAATGGGTAGCGGGATCGGTTTCAATGAGCAGTTCTTC,CASSLMGSGIGFNEQFF
17,NA,TRBV7-3,TRBJ2-1,TRBD2,TGTGCCAGCAGCTCCCAAGGGGGCGGGAGGGCCGGTAATGAGCAGTTCTTC,CASSSQGGGRAGNEQFF
11,NA,TRBV2,TRBJ2-7,NA,TGTGCCAGCAAAGGAGGCTACGAGCAGTACTTC,CASKGGYEQYF
18,NA,TRBV7-3,TRBJ1-1,NA,TGTGCCAGCAGCTTAAGGGGCGGGTCCGGAATCCGGGACTCTGAAGCTTTCTTT,CASSLRGGSGIRDSEAFF
14,once,TRBV7-2,TRBJ2-4,TRBD1,TGTGCCAGCAGCCCGGACAGGGTGAAAAACATTCAGTACTTC,CASSPDRVKNIQYF
16,NA,TRBV5-1,TRBJ2-7,TRBD1,TGCGCCAGCAGCAGCCTCCCCGGGACAGGGGCCTACGAGCAGTACTTC,CASSSLPGTGAYEQYF
15,NA,TRBV9,TRBJ1-1,TRBD1,TGTGCCAGCAGCGCGAACAGGGGGCAGAACACTGAAGCTTTCTTT,CASSANRGQNTEAFF
13,NA,TRBV19,TRBJ2-2,NA,TGTGCCAGTAGTAGGGGGTACACCGGGGAGCTGTTTTTT,CASSRGYTGELFF
16,NA,TRBV27,TRBJ2-5,TRBD2,TGTGCCAGCAGTTTAGTGGGACTAGCGGGAATTGAGACCCAGTACTTC,CASSLVGLAGIETQYF
14,NA,TRBV19,TRBJ2-3,NA,TGTGCCAGTAGCCGGGGATGGACGGCCGATACGCAGTATTTT,CASSRGWTADTQYF
13,NA,TRBV30,TRBJ1-1,NA,TGTGCCTGGAGTGAAAGTCAGTACACTGAAGCTTTCTTT,CAWSESQYTEAFF
15,few,TRBV5-1,TRBJ2-2,TRBD2,TGCGCCAGCAGTATAGCGGGGATTAACACCGGGGAGCTGTTTTTT,CASSIAGINTGELFF
16,NA,TRBV15,TRBJ1-5,TRBD1,TGTGCCACCAGCAGAACCGCAGGGACAGGCAATCAGCCCCAGCATTTT,CATSRTAGTGNQPQHF
15,once,TRBV6-1,TRBJ2-6,NA,TGTGCCAGCAGTGTGCCCCTAGGACAAGTCAACGTCCTGACTTTC,CASSVPLGQVNVLTF
14,NA,TRBV7-9,TRBJ1-5,NA,TGTGCCAGCAGCTCCACCGGACGGAATCAGCCCCAGCATTTT,CASSSTGRNQPQHF
15,NA,TRBV5-1,TRBJ2-5,TRBD2,TGCGCCAGCAGGGCCGGACTAGCGGGAGCACAAGAGCAGTACTTC,CASRAGLAGAQEQYF
17,few,TRBV4-2,TRBJ2-3,NA,TGTGCCAGCAGCCAAGTAGGGGCGGGGAGAACCACAGATACGCAGTATTTT,CASSQVGAGRTTDTQYF
13,few,TRBV10-3,TRBJ1-2,TRBD1,TGTGCCACTCTGCAGGGGGAAATGCATGGCTACACCTTC,CATLQGEMHGYTF
15,NA,TRBV4-1,TRBJ2-5,NA,TGCGCCAGCAGCCAAGACAGGAGGGGCGCAGAGACCCAGTACTTC,CASSQDRRGAETQYF
17,NA,TRBV5-4,TRBJ1-5,NA,TGTGCCAGCAGCTTGGGCGGACGGTGGGGGGGCAATCAGCCCCAGCATTTT,CASSLGGRWGGNQPQHF
13,NA,TRBV7-2,TRBJ2-1,TRBD2,TGTGCCAGCGGACTAGCCGCCTACAATGAGCAGTTCTTC,CASGLAAYNEQFF
15,NA,TRBV5-1,TRBJ1-2,NA,TGCGCCAGCAGCTTGGGGCAGGGGATCGACTATGGCTACACCTTC,CASSLGQGIDYGYTF
13,NA,TRBV5-1,TRBJ2-2,NA,TGCGCCAGCAGCTTGTTTAACACCGGGGAGCTGTTTTTT,CASSLFNTGELFF
15,NA,TRBV9,TRBJ2-2,NA,TGTGCCAGCAGCGTAGGTCAGGGCAGTACCGGGGAGCTGTTTTTT,CASSVGQGSTGELFF
15,NA,TRBV2,TRBJ2-1,TRBD2,TGTGCCAGCAGTGAAGCAGCGGGGGGCTACAATGAGCAGTTCTTC,CASSEAAGGYNEQFF
14,NA,TRBV29-1,TRBJ2-1,NA,TGCAGCGTTAAGGTACCCTTCTCCTACAATGAGCAGTTCTTC,CSVKVPFSYNEQFF
15,NA,TRBV5-4,TRBJ2-7,NA,TGTGCCAGCAGCTTGGAGGGTAGTCGCGACTACGAGCAGTACTTC,CASSLEGSRDYEQYF